These 3 T cell receptor beta chains came from one sample sequenced in a study of cytomegalovirus exposure and HLA in healthy donors. A multiplex PCR was run with 60 Vbeta primers and 13 Jbeta primers. The repertoire was sequenced with immunoSEQ multiplex PCR; TCRdb's copy has only in-frame clones and lacks some. Among some 140,000 clones listed, over 75% were seen once. The material sequenced was PBMCs. The receptors here all came from a woman aged 45 to 65 in good health and CMV-seropositive.

This clone was counted once. The V gene is TRBV9, the J gene TRBJ2-7; 10 nucleotides agree with TRBD2. The germline CDR1 and CDR2 sequences are SGDLS and YYNGEE. With 0 bases clipped from V and 5 bases from J, the junction kept 14 bases outside the gene matches. The CDR3 loop spans 18 amino acids. CDR3 in amino acids: CASSVGLAGGLAENEQYF. Written as DNA, the CDR3 is TGTGCCAGCAGCGTAGGGTTAGCGGGGGGCCTTGCGGAGAACGAGCAGTACTTC.

This clone has a single count. The V call is TRBV6-1, the J call TRBJ2-7, with 9 bases aligning to TRBD1. The germline gives CDR1 MNHNS, CDR2 SASEGT. This CDR3 is built from 14 residues. Losses at the gene ends were 3 bases for V and 4 bases for J; bases not matched to a gene: 4. CDR3 sequence: CASSDQTGGYEQYF. CDR3 nucleotides: TGTGCCAGCAGTGATCAGACAGGGGGTTACGAGCAGTACTTC.

The chain links TRBV7-3 to TRBJ2-7, with D maybe TRBD2 (5 bases). V lost 6 bases and J lost 2, with 11 bases in between. The CDR3 extends over 13 amino acids. Germline V CDR1 and CDR2: SGHTA, FQGTGA. The CDR3 DNA is TGTGCCAGCAGGTACGAGGGAGCCTACGAGCAGTACTTC. It translates to CASRYEGAYEQYF.